This TCR beta chain was sequenced during a study of blood T cell repertoires in COVID-19. In the source study's methods: Amplification of reference gene primers provided the estimated nucleated cell counts. The table came from immunoSEQ multiplex PCR; TCRdb's copy has only in-frame clones and leaves some out. V, J and clone size derive from that table, while D and trimming were established from the DNA sequence. The data contain about 180,000 clones, roughly 83% of them seen just once; the ten biggest clones take up around 9%. Only one count was recorded for this clone. This CDR3 has 15 amino acids. CDR1 MNHEY and CDR2 SVGAGI come from the germline V gene. V was clipped by 2 bases and J by 5 bases, with 15 bases between them.

The TCR was taken from a woman between 25 and 40 years old who had recovered from COVID-19. V and J are TRBV6-5 and TRBJ1-2; D not resolved. The sequencing input was PBMCs or T cells enriched from blood (not recorded which). CDR3 region: CASSYGGSPLYGYTF. The CDR3 nucleotides read TGTGCCAGCAGTTACGGCGGCTCACCCCTTTATGGCTACACCTTC.